This is a list of T cell receptor beta chains from one sample in a study of T cells after posttransplantation cyclophosphamide. Method: immunoSEQ multiplex PCR; TCRdb's copy keeps in-frame clones and lacks some. The repertoire holds fewer than 8,500 clones, with approximately 84% as singletons. The sequencing used CD8+ T cells sorted from PBMCs, collected approximately 1,300 days after allogeneic stem cell transplant with posttransplant cyclophosphamide. These receptor sequences come from a female patient in her fifties who received an allogeneic stem cell transplant from a related donor, was CMV-positive, and had no GVHD. Part of the T cells may come from the graft donor. The CDR3 runs from the conserved cysteine through the conserved F or W. D genes are given only for firm matches. Expanded clones get a size class; other rows say once, few or many, or leave the size out.

v_gene	abundance	j_gene	d_gene	CDR3aa	CDR3nt
TRBV7-9	.	TRBJ2-1	.	CASSLEAGLSGRPYNEQFF	TGTGCCAGCAGCTTAGAGGCTGGCCTGTCAGGGCGGCCCTACAATGAGCAGTTCTTC
TRBV4-3	.	TRBJ2-7	.	CASSQDLSGEYSYEQYF	TGCGCCAGCAGCCAAGATCTAAGCGGTGAATACTCCTACGAGCAGTACTTC
TRBV27	.	TRBJ1-2	.	CASSPRAAKGYTF	TGTGCCAGCAGTCCCAGGGCAGCTAAAGGCTACACCTTC
TRBV5-6	.	TRBJ1-2	TRBD1	CASSGMTGTANYGYTF	TGTGCCAGCAGCGGTATGACCGGGACAGCTAACTATGGCTACACCTTC
TRBV7-2	.	TRBJ1-5	.	CASSFGPGNQPQHF	TGTGCCAGCAGCTTTGGACCGGGGAACCAGCCCCAGCATTTT
TRBV5-5	once	TRBJ2-3	.	CASQGGGRTDTQYF	TGTGCCAGCCAGGGGGGCGGCCGCACAGATACGCAGTATTTT
TRBV4-1	.	TRBJ1-1	.	CASSPPQGNTEAFF	TGCGCCAGCAGCCCCCCCCAGGGGAACACTGAAGCTTTCTTT
TRBV6-5	.	TRBJ2-3	TRBD1	CASRPDRATQYF	TGTGCCAGCAGGCCCGACAGGGCTACGCAGTATTTT
TRBV11-2	.	TRBJ1-5	.	CASSLYQGTNQPQHF	TGTGCCAGCAGCTTGTATCAGGGAACCAATCAGCCCCAGCATTTT
TRBV27	.	TRBJ2-1	TRBD2	CASSVNLAGGVTYNEQFF	TGTGCCAGCAGTGTCAACTTAGCGGGAGGAGTTACCTACAATGAGCAGTTCTTC
TRBV4-1	.	TRBJ2-1	.	CASSLGLTNEQFF	TGCGCCAGCAGCCTAGGACTAACGAATGAGCAGTTCTTC
TRBV27	.	TRBJ1-2	TRBD1	CASSPLVAGGSYGYTF	TGTGCCAGCAGTCCCCTAGTGGCAGGGGGAAGCTATGGCTACACCTTC
TRBV20-1	.	TRBJ2-7	.	CSGLIYEQYF	TGCAGTGGACTGATCTACGAGCAGTACTTC
TRBV27	once	TRBJ2-7	.	CASSLGAHLEQYF	TGTGCCAGCAGCCTAGGGGCCCACTTGGAGCAGTACTTC
TRBV30	.	TRBJ1-2	.	CAWNGVFGGYTF	TGTGCCTGGAACGGGGTTTTCGGTGGCTACACCTTC
TRBV6-1	.	TRBJ2-7	TRBD2	CASSEDLWREVSYEQYF	TGTGCCAGCAGTGAAGATTTGTGGCGGGAGGTCTCCTACGAGCAGTACTTC
TRBV27	once	TRBJ1-3	.	CASSLTTGGNTIYF	TGTGCCAGCAGTTTGACAACAGGTGGAAACACCATATATTTT
TRBV4-3	.	TRBJ2-1	.	CASSHPREGSYNEQFF	TGCGCCAGCAGCCACCCTAGAGAAGGATCCTACAATGAGCAGTTCTTC
TRBV27	once	TRBJ2-5	TRBD2	CASTRVGLAGAVQYF	TGTGCCAGCACCCGGGTGGGACTAGCGGGTGCCGTCCAGTACTTC
TRBV7-6	.	TRBJ1-1	TRBD1	CASSYPDRGPEAFF	TGTGCCAGCAGCTACCCCGACAGGGGGCCCGAAGCTTTCTTT
TRBV25-1	.	TRBJ2-4	.	CASSEGGTVQYF	TGTGCCAGCAGTGAAGGGGGGACAGTCCAGTACTTC
TRBV15	.	TRBJ2-3	TRBD2	CATSGPTSASTDTQYF	TGTGCCACCAGCGGACCTACTAGCGCCAGCACAGATACGCAGTATTTT
TRBV19	.	TRBJ2-2	.	CASSIASGGELFF	TGTGCCAGTAGTATCGCATCAGGCGGGGAGCTGTTTTTT
TRBV6-1	few	TRBJ2-7	TRBD2	CASSLGLAGSYEQYF	TGTGCCAGCAGTTTGGGACTAGCGGGCTCCTACGAGCAGTACTTC
TRBV27	.	TRBJ1-6	TRBD1	CASSFGQGNSPLHF	TGTGCCAGCAGTTTCGGACAGGGTAATTCACCCCTCCACTTT
TRBV6-5	.	TRBJ1-2	.	CASSYNSQGQGYGYTF	TGTGCCAGCAGTTACAACAGTCAGGGGCAGGGCTATGGCTACACCTTC
TRBV27	.	TRBJ2-5	TRBD2	CASRLAGGETQYF	TGTGCCAGCAGGCTAGCGGGAGGAGAGACCCAGTACTTC
TRBV4-3	.	TRBJ2-7	TRBD2	CASSPNGLAVTYEQYF	TGCGCCAGCAGCCCCAACGGACTAGCGGTAACCTACGAGCAGTACTTC
TRBV11-2	.	TRBJ2-5	.	CASSLEAVGFETQYF	TGTGCCAGCAGCTTAGAAGCGGTAGGGTTCGAGACCCAGTACTTC